This T cell receptor beta chain was recovered during a study of T cell responses to AZD1222 COVID-19 vaccine. Study conclusions and caveats: Baseline seropositivity characterized only six AZD1222 recipients.

A note on this clone: Its antigen remains unknown.

V lost 0 bases and J lost 4; bases outside the gene matches: 4. This CDR3 contains 17 residues. The germline V gene encodes CDR1 SGHVS and CDR2 FNYEAQ. The table came from immunoSEQ multiplex PCR; TCRdb's copy has only in-frame clones and leaves some out. The data contain 120,000 to 150,000 clones, 88% of them singletons. The source is an adult in good health. The rearrangement joins TRBV7-6 to TRBJ2-1; 12 nucleotides line up with TRBD2. The sequencing here drew on peripheral blood, taken on day 0 of AZD1222 vaccination. The CDR3 bases are TGTGCCAGCAGCTTAGCGAGGACTAGCGGGATTTACAATGAGCAGTTCTTC. Amino acid sequence: CASSLARTSGIYNEQFF.